Listed below are T cell receptor beta chains from one sample, sequenced in a study of beta chain features in type 1 diabetes. Method: immunoSEQ multiplex PCR; TCRdb's copy keeps in-frame clones and lacks some. The sample yields 680,000 or so clones, under 15% seen once. Sequencing was carried out using naive CD4+ T cells from blood. All receptors derive from a man aged 18 to 35 with type 1 diabetes. The CDR3 runs from the conserved cysteine through the conserved F or W. Each record gives: clone size, J gene, D gene, V gene, CDR3 DNA, CDR3 protein. The D gene is left open where the match is weak. Size is omitted from some rows. Given values are once, few, many or a class for expanded clones.

few TRBJ2-1 TRBD1 TRBV5-1 TGCGCCAGCAGCTTCGGACAGGGTAATGAGCAGTTCTTC CASSFGQGNEQFF
. TRBJ2-1 . TRBV5-6 TGTGCCAGCAGTTTTCCCGGAGCAGGCCTCAATGAGCAGTTCTTC CASSFPGAGLNEQFF
. TRBJ1-1 . TRBV4-1 TGCGCCAGCAGCCACCCCAGGGCCGAGGGCACTGAAGCTTTCTTT CASSHPRAEGTEAFF
few TRBJ2-6 TRBD1 TRBV29-1 TGCAGCGTTGGCGGGACAGGGGACTCTGGGGCCAACGTCCTGACTTTC CSVGGTGDSGANVLTF
. TRBJ2-7 . TRBV20-1 TGCAGTGCTAGTGCCCTCTACGAGCAGTACTTC CSASALYEQYF
few TRBJ2-1 TRBD2 TRBV4-1 TGCGCCAGCAGCCAACGGACTAGCGGGGAAAACAATGAGCAGTTCTTC CASSQRTSGENNEQFF
few TRBJ1-2 . TRBV30 TGTGCCTGGAGTGGAGCAGGGGACTATGGCTACACCTTC CAWSGAGDYGYTF
few TRBJ2-7 . TRBV30 TGTGCCTGGAGTGCCTCGGGATGGCTGGTGTCTTTC CAWSASGWLVSF
. TRBJ2-3 . TRBV5-1 TGCGCCAGCAGCCCGACTAGCACAGATACGCAGTATTTT CASSPTSTDTQYF
few TRBJ1-2 . TRBV29-1 TGCAGCGTTGAAGCCTACAGAAACTATGGCTACACCTTC CSVEAYRNYGYTF
few TRBJ2-3 . TRBV14 TGTGCCAGCAGCCAAGTGAGAAATACAGATACGCAGTATTTT CASSQVRNTDTQYF
. TRBJ2-6 . TRBV19 TGTGCCAGTAGTATCTCCGACCTCTCTGGGGCCAACGTCCTGACTTTC CASSISDLSGANVLTF
. TRBJ1-2 . TRBV9 TGTGCCAGCAGCCCTCGGCCGGGGGCAAGCTATGGCTACACCTTC CASSPRPGASYGYTF
. TRBJ2-7 . TRBV7-2 TGTGCCAGCAGCTTGGGACCATACAGCTCCTACGAGCAGTACTTC CASSLGPYSSYEQYF
. TRBJ2-1 TRBD2 TRBV25-1 TGTGCCAGCAGTGACCCCCAGGCGGGGGGGAAAGGTGAGCAGTTCTTC CASSDPQAGGKGEQFF
few TRBJ2-1 . TRBV5-1 TGCGCCAGCAGCTTGGTAGGTGAGCAGTTCTTC CASSLVGEQFF
. TRBJ2-1 . TRBV9 TGTGCCAGCAGCTCACAGCGGGAGCAGTTCTTC CASSSQREQFF
. TRBJ2-3 TRBD2 TRBV2 TGTGCCAGCAGAGAAGCGGGGGGGCCCACAGATACGCAGTATTTT CASREAGGPTDTQYF
few TRBJ2-5 . TRBV7-9 TGTGCCAGCAGGAAAAAGGATTTCGAAGAGACCCAGTACTTC CASRKKDFEETQYF
. TRBJ2-6 . TRBV27 TGTGCCAGCAGTTTATGGGAGGACGCCCGCTCTGGGGCCAACGTCCTGACTTTC CASSLWEDARSGANVLTF